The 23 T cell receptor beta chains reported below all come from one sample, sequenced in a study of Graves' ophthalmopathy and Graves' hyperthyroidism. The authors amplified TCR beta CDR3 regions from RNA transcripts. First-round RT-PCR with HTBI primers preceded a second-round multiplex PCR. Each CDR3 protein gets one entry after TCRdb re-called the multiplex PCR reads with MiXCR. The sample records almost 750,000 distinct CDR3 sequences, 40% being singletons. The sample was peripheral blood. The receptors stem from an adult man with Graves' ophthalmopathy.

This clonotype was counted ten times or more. The CDR3 loop reads CSARLAGAAEQYF. The CDR3 nucleotides read TGCAGCGCCAGACTAGCGGGAGCGGCTGAGCAGTACTTC. This sequence joins TRBV29-1 and TRBJ2-7; 12 nucleotides line up with TRBD2. This CDR3 spans 13 amino acids. CDR1 is SQVTM, CDR2 ANQGSEA, per germline. Trimming took 7 bases from V and 7 from J; bases not matched to a gene: 8.

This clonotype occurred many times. The CDR3 region has the DNA TGTGCCAGCAGCCTCAGGGGGACGGAAACTGAAGCTTTCTTT. As protein: CASSLRGTETEAFF. V is TRBV7-9 and J is TRBJ1-1, with 7 bases matching TRBD1. The CDR3 covers 14 residues. The germline gives CDR1 SEHNR, CDR2 FQNEAQ (reference sequence). V lost 5 bases and J lost 5; bases outside the gene matches: 8.

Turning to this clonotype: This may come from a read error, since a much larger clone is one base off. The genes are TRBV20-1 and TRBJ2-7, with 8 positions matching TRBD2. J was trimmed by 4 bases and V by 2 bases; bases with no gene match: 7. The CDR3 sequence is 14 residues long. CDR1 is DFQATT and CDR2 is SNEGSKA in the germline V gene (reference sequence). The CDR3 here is CSARSERENYEQYV. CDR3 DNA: TGCAGTGCTAGATCCGAGCGGGAGAATTACGAGCAGTACGTC.

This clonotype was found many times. In nucleotides, the CDR3 is TGTGCCAGCAGCTTAGAAGGTGGCTGGGAGCAGTACTTC. Translating gives CASSLEGGWEQYF. The chain carries TRBV7-9 and TRBJ2-7, with no clear D. Trimming took off 1 base at V and 7 bases at J, with 11 bases between the two ends. Germline lookup yields CDR1 SEHNR and CDR2 FQNEAQ (reference sequence). CDR3 length equals 13 residues. The whole variable domain, filled in from reference TRBV7-9 and TRBJ2-7, reads DTGVSQNPRHKITKRGQNVTFRCDPISEHNRLYWYRQTLGQGPEFLTYFQNEAQLEKSRLLSDRFSAERPKGSFSTLEIQRTEQGDSAMYLCASSLEGGWEQYFGPGTRLTVT.

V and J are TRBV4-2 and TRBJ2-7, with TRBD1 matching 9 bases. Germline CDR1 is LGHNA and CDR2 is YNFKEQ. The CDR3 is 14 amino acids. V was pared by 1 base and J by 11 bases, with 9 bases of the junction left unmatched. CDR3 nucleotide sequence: TGTGCCAGCAGCCAAGGAACAGGGGGCGGGTGGAAGTACTTC. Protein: CASSQGTGGGWKYF.

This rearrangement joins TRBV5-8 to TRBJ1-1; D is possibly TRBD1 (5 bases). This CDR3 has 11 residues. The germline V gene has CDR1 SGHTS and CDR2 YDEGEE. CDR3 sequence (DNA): TGTGCTCAGGGCATGAACACTGAAGCTTTCTTT. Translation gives CAQGMNTEAFF.

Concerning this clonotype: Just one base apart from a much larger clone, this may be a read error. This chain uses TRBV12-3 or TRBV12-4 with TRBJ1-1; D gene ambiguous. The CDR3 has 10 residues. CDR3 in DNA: TGTGCCGGCAGTATGATCCGAGCTTTCTTT. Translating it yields CAGSMIRAFF.

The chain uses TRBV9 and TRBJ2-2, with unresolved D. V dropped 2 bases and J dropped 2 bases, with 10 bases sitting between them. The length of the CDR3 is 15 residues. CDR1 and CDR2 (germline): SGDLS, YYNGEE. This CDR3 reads CASSVQRVNTGELFF. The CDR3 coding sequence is TGTGCCAGCAGCGTTCAACGGGTAAACACCGGGGAGCTGTTTTTT.

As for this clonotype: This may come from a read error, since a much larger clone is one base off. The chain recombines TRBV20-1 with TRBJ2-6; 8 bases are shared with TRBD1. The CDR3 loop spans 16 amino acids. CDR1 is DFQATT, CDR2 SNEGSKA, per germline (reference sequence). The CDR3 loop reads CSASPPGGGGANVPTF. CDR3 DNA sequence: TGCAGTGCTAGTCCACCAGGGGGCGGTGGGGCCAACGTCCCGACTTTC.

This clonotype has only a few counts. CDR3: CASSPITTGNTEAFF. CDR3 DNA sequence: TGTGCCAGCAGCCCAATCACGACAGGCAACACTGAAGCTTTCTTT. The rearrangement joins TRBV6-5 to TRBJ1-1; a weak D match, TRBD1 (6 bases). V was shortened by 6 bases and J by 2 bases, with 16 bases between the two germline ends. The CDR3 is 15 residues long. Germline CDR1 reads MNHEY; CDR2 reads SVGAGI.

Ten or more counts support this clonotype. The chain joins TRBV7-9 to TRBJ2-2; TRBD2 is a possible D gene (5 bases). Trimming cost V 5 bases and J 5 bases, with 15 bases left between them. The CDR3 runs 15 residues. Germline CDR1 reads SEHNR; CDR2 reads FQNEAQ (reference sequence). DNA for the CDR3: TGTGCCAGCAGCCCTCCGGGGATTCGGACCGGGGAGCTGTTTTTT. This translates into CASSPPGIRTGELFF.

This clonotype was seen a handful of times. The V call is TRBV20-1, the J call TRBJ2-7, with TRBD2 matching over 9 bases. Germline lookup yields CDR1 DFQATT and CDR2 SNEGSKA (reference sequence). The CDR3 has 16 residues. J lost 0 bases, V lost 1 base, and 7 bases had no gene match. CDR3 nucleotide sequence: TGCAGTGCTAGAGTCCCTAGCGGGATGTTCTCCTACGAGCAGTACTTC. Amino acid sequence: CSARVPSGMFSYEQYF.

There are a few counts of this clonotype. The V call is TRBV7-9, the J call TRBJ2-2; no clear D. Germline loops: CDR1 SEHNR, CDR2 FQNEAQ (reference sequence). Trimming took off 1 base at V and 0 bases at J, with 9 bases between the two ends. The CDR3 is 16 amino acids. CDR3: CASSLGVGTNTGELFF. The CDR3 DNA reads TGTGCCAGCAGCTTAGGAGTAGGGACGAACACCGGGGAGCTGTTTTTT.

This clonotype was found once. The CDR3 sequence: CASRGIVGQPQHF. CDR3 sequence (DNA): TGTGCCAGCAGGGGGATAGTCGGCCAGCCCCAGCATTTT. This chain uses TRBV6-1 with TRBJ1-5, with no clear D. Per the germline V gene, CDR1 is MNHNS and CDR2 is SASEGT. The CDR3 length is 13 residues. Trimming took 6 bases from V and 7 from J, leaving 13 bases between them.

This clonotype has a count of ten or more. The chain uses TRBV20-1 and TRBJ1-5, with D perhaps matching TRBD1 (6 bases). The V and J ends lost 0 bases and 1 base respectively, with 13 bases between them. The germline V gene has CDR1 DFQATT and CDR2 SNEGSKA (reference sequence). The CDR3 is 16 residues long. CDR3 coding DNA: TGCAGTGCTAGAGATCTCGGGGGCGGCAGCAATCAGCCCCAGCATTTT. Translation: CSARDLGGGSNQPQHF.

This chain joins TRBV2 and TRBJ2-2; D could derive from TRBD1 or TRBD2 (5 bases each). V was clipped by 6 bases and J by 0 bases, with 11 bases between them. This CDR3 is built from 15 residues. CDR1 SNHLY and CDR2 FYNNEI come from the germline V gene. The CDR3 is CASRGTVTNTGELFF. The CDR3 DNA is TGTGCCAGCAGGGGGACCGTGACGAACACCGGGGAGCTGTTTTTT.

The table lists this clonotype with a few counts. CDR3 DNA: TGTGCCAGTAGAGAGACCAACACCGGGGAGCTGTTTTTT. Translation: CASRETNTGELFF. V gene TRBV19 combines with J gene TRBJ2-2; D gene unclear. CDR3 length: 13 residues. Germline V gene sequence: CDR1 LNHDA, CDR2 SQIVND (reference sequence). Trimming left V 6 bases short and J 2 bases short, with 7 bases between.

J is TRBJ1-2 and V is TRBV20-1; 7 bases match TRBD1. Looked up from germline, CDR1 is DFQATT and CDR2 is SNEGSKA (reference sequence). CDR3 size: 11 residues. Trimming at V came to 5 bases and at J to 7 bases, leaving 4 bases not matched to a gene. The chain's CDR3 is CSASGGGGYTF. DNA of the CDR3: TGCAGTGCTTCAGGGGGAGGTGGCTACACCTTC.

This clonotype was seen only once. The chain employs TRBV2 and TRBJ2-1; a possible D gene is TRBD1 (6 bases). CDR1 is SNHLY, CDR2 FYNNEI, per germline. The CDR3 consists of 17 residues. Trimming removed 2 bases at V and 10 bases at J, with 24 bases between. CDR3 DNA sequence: TGTGCCAGCAGTGAATCCACCGGGACACGGCCGGTCCGGGAGCAGTTCTTC. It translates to CASSESTGTRPVREQFF. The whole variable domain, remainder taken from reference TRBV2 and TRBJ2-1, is EPEVTQTPSHQVTQMGQEVILRCVPISNHLYFYWYRQILGQKVEFLVSFYNNEISEKSEIFDDQFSVERPDGSNFTLKIRSTKLEDSAMYFCASSESTGTRPVREQFFGPGTRLTVL.

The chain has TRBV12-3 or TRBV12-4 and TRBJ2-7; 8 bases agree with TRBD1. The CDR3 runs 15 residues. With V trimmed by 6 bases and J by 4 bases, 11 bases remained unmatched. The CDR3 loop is CASSFGQGAKYEQYF. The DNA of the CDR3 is TGTGCCAGCAGCTTCGGGCAGGGGGCAAAATACGAGCAGTACTTC.

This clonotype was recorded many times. The CDR3 coding sequence is TGTGCCACCAGCAGAGGGGAGGGAATTAGGTCCCTCCACTTT. This codes for CATSRGEGIRSLHF. The rearrangement links TRBV15 to TRBJ1-6, with D unclear. CDR3 length: 14 residues. V lost 1 base to trimming and J lost 14 bases, with 15 bases between them. Germline V gene data show CDR1 as LNHNV and CDR2 as YYDKDF (reference sequence).

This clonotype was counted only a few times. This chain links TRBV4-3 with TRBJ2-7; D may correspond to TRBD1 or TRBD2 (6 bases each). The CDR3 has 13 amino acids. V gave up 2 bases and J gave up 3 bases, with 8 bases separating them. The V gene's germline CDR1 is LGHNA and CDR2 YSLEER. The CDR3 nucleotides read TGCGCCAGCAGCCAAAGGGGGGACTACGAGCAGTACTTC. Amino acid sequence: CASSQRGDYEQYF.

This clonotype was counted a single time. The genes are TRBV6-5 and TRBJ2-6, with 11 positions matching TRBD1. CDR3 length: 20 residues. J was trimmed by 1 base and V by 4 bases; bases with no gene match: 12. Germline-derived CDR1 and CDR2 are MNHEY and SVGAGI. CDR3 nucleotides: TGTGCCAGCAGTTCCCAGGACAGGGGGCTGTCAATATCTGGGGCCAACGTCCTGACTTTC. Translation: CASSSQDRGLSISGANVLTF.